These 7 T cell receptor beta chains came from one sample sequenced in a study of cytomegalovirus exposure and HLA in healthy donors. The PCR had 60 Vbeta and 13 Jbeta primers. Libraries were prepared by immunoSEQ multiplex PCR; TCRdb keeps only in-frame clonotypes and omits some of them. Of some 100,000 clones detected, about four fifths appear once; the ten largest clones hold roughly 3%. The sequenced sample was PBMCs. Every receptor here comes from a female donor in good health and CMV-seropositive.

V and J are TRBV9 and TRBJ2-3; D gene uncertain. This CDR3 spans 13 amino acids. V shed 3 bases and J shed 0 bases, with 5 bases lying between them. The germline gives CDR1 SGDLS, CDR2 YYNGEE. Written as DNA, the CDR3 is TGTGCCAGCAGCGAATCTAGCACAGATACGCAGTATTTT. This translates into CASSESSTDTQYF.

The CDR3: CASLGQSYEQYF. The CDR3 DNA reads TGTGCCAGCTTGGGACAGTCCTACGAGCAGTACTTC. The chain employs TRBV2 and TRBJ2-7; 7 bases are shared with TRBD1. Germline assignment: CDR1 SNHLY and CDR2 FYNNEI. Unmatched junction bases numbered 2, after V lost 8 bases and J lost 1 base. The CDR3 contains 12 residues.

The rearrangement links TRBV6-6 to TRBJ2-7; perhaps TRBD1 as D (6 bases). Germline loops: CDR1 MNHNY, CDR2 SVGAGI (reference sequence). Trimming took off 8 bases at V and 0 bases at J, with 11 bases between the two ends. The CDR3 sequence is 13 residues long. The CDR3 sequence is CASSGDNSYEQYF. The CDR3 DNA sequence: TGTGCCAGCTCAGGGGACAACTCCTACGAGCAGTACTTC.

The chain carries TRBV9 and TRBJ1-1; D possibly corresponds to TRBD1 (6 bases). Trimming left V 3 bases short and J 8 bases short, with 8 bases between. Germline V gene lookup returns CDR1 SGDLS and CDR2 YYNGEE. The CDR3 contains 11 residues. CDR3 in amino acids: CASSGDREAFF. CDR3 DNA: TGTGCCAGCAGCGGCGACAGGGAAGCTTTCTTT.

J is TRBJ1-5 and V is TRBV7-2, with 9 bases matching TRBD1. The CDR3 is made up of 14 amino acids. Per germline, CDR1 SGHTA and CDR2 FQGNSA. V gave up 5 bases and J gave up 6 bases; unmatched junction bases: 5. CDR3 sequence reads: CASSRTGVGQPQHF. The CDR3 bases are TGTGCCAGCAGCCGGACAGGGGTTGGTCAGCCCCAGCATTTT.

The chain has TRBV4-1 and TRBJ2-5; the match to TRBD1 covers 7 bases. With V trimmed by 4 bases and J by 2 bases, 7 bases remained unmatched. CDR1 and CDR2 from the germline V gene are MGHRA and YSYEKL. The CDR3 consists of 15 residues. CDR3 bases: TGCGCCAGCAGCCTAAGGGGGCCTTGGCAAGAGACCCAGTACTTC. This encodes CASSLRGPWQETQYF.

In DNA form, the CDR3 reads TGTGCCAGCAGCGAAGGTGGAGCGGGAAACACTGAAGCTTTCTTT. Translating it yields CASSEGGAGNTEAFF. The chain couples TRBV11-3 to TRBJ1-1; D is unresolved. Germline loops: CDR1 SGHNT, CDR2 YENEEA. Trimming shortened V by 5 bases and J by 2 bases, and 15 bases separated the two germline ends. The CDR3 loop spans 15 amino acids.